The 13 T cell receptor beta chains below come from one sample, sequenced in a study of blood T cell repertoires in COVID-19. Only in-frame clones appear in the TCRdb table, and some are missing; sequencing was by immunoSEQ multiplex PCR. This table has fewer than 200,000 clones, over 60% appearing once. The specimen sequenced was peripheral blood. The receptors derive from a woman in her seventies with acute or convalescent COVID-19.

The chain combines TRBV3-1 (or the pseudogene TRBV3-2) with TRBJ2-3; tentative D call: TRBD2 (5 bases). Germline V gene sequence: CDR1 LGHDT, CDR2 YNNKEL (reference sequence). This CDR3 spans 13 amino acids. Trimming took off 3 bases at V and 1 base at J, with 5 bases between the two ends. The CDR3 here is CASSQRGTDTQYF. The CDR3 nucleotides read TGTGCCAGCAGCCAGCGGGGCACAGATACGCAGTATTTT.

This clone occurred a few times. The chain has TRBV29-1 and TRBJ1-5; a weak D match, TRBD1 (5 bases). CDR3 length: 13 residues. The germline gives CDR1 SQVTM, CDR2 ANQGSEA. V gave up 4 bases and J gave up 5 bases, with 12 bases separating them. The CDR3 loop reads CSVVQGGDQPQHF. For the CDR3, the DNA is TGCAGCGTTGTCCAGGGAGGGGATCAGCCCCAGCATTTT.

Written as DNA, the CDR3 is TGTGCCACCCAAGCGGGCTACTACAATGAGCAGTTCTTC. Amino acids: CATQAGYYNEQFF. The chain links TRBV15 to TRBJ2-1, with D possibly matching TRBD2 (6 bases). The CDR3 extends over 13 amino acids. Germline V CDR1 and CDR2: LNHNV, YYDKDF (reference sequence). The germline V and J ends were trimmed by 8 bases and 3 bases, with 11 bases remaining between them.

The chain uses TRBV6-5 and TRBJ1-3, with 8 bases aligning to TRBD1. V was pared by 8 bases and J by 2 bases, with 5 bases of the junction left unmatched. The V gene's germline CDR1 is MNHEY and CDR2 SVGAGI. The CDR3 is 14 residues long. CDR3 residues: CASGQGSAGNTIYF. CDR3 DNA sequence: TGTGCCAGCGGACAGGGTTCGGCTGGAAACACCATATATTTT.

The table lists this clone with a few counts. The CDR3 nucleotides read TGCAGCGTTACTGGGGGGGTTTACAATGAGCAGTTCTTC. Protein product: CSVTGGVYNEQFF. J is TRBJ2-1 and V is TRBV29-1, with 7 bases fitting TRBD2. J lost 4 bases, V lost 5 bases, and 5 bases had no gene match. CDR1 is SQVTM and CDR2 is ANQGSEA in the germline V gene. The CDR3 runs 13 residues.

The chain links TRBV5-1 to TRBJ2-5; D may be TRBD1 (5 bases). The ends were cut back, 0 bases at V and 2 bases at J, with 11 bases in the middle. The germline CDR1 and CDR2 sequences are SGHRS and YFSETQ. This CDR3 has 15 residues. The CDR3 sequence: CASSLGIAGQETQYF. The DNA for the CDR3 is TGCGCCAGCAGCTTGGGGATAGCAGGGCAAGAGACCCAGTACTTC.

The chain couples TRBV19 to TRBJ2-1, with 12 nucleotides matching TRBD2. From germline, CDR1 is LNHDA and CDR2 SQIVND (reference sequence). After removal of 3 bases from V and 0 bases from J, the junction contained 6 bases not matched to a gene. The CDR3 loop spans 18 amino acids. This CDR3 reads CASSISSGRESSYNEQFF. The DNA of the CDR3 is TGTGCCAGTAGTATTTCTAGCGGGAGGGAGAGCTCCTACAATGAGCAGTTCTTC.

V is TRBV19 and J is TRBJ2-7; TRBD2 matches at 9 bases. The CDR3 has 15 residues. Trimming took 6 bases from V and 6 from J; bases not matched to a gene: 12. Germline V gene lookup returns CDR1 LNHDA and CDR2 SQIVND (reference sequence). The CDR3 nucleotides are TGTGCCAGTAGCGTTAGCGGGGGCACCCCCACCGAGCAGTACTTC. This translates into CASSVSGGTPTEQYF.

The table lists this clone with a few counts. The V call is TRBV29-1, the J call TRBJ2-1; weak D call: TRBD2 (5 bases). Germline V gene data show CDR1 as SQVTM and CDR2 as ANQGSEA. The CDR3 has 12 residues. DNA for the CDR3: TGCACCACTCGTGAGGGCTACAATGAGCAGTTCTTC. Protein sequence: CTTREGYNEQFF.

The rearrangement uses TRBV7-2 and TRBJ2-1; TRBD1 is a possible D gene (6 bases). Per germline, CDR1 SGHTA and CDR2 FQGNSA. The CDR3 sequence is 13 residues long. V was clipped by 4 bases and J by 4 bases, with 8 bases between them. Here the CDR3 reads CASSSQGYNEQFF. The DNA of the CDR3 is TGTGCCAGCAGCTCCCAGGGGTACAATGAGCAGTTCTTC. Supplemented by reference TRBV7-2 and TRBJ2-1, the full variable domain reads GAGVSQSPSNKVTEKGKDVELRCDPISGHTALYWYRQSLGQGLEFLIYFQGNSAPDKSGLPSDRFSAERTGGSVSTLTIQRTQQEDSAVYLCASSSQGYNEQFFGPGTRLTVL.

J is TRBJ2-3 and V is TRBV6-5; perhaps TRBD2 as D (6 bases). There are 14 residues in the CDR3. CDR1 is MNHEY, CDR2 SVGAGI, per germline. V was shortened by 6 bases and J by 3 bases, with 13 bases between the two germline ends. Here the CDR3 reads CASSPGLSTDTQYF. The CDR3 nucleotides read TGTGCCAGCAGCCCGGGACTTAGTACAGATACGCAGTATTTT.

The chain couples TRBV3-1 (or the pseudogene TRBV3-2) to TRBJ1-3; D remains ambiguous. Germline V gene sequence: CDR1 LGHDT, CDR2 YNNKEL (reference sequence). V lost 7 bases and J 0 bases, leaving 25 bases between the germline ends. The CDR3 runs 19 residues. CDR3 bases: TGTGCCAGCAACCGCGGGCCGGGCAGTATTCCGCTCTCTGGAAACACCATATATTTT. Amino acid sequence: CASNRGPGSIPLSGNTIYF.

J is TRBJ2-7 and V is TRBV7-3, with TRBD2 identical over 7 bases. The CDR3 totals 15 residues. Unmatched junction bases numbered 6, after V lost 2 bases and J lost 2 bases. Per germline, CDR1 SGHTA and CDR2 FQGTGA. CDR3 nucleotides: TGTGCCAGCAGCTTATCTTGGGGGGGTGCCTACGAGCAGTACTTC. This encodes CASSLSWGGAYEQYF.